This is a list of T cell receptor beta chains from one sample in a study of cytomegalovirus exposure and HLA in healthy donors. This table comes from immunoSEQ multiplex PCR, and its TCRdb copy is limited to in-frame clones, with some not included. The data show about 70,000 clones, 92% seen once. Sequencing used PBMCs. The receptor set was obtained from a man aged 18 to 29 in good health and CMV-seropositive. Each CDR3 is given with its conserved first and last residue.

V	J	CDR3
TRBV6-1	TRBJ2-7	CASSKARQPYEQYF
TRBV29-1	TRBJ2-5	CSNCGQETQYF
TRBV7-9	TRBJ1-3	CASSKPGQGENTIYF
TRBV6-5	TRBJ1-1	CASSGVFGSTEAFF
TRBV19	TRBJ1-4	CASSMVRVWNEKLFF
TRBV5-1	TRBJ2-7	CASSLGTVYEQYF
TRBV7-9	TRBJ2-5	CASSPPGQVSLGETQYF
TRBV7-2	TRBJ1-3	CASRPGGSHSGNTIYF
TRBV5-4	TRBJ1-2	CASSFGRGSYGYTF
TRBV27	TRBJ1-3	CASSHTGTPGNTIYF
TRBV5-4	TRBJ2-7	CASSLYGFSYEQYF
TRBV29-1	TRBJ2-3	CSSGGSGQGGTDTQYF
TRBV7-2	TRBJ2-5	CASSSPRGVPQETQYF
TRBV9	TRBJ1-3	CASSVAGVGNTIYF
TRBV7-9	TRBJ2-2	CASSLGGQNTGELFF
TRBV5-6	TRBJ2-7	CASSRGTPYEQYF
TRBV5-6	TRBJ2-5	CASSLRRGRKKETQYF
TRBV7-6	TRBJ2-5	CASSLLPSGPQETQYF
TRBV28	TRBJ2-7	CASSLDRFYEQYF
TRBV2	TRBJ2-1	CASTQGENSGRWFF
TRBV5-1	TRBJ2-3	CASSLVGGSSDTQYF
TRBV9	TRBJ2-1	CASSVGGVTWEYNEQFF
TRBV4-1	TRBJ2-1	CASRPSGSSYNEQFF
TRBV6-1	TRBJ2-7	CASSEARPPSYEQYF
TRBV19	TRBJ1-2	CASSLSWGRINYGYTF
TRBV6-1	TRBJ2-7	CASSQVNEQYF
TRBV6-1	TRBJ2-7	CASSTSGSSYEQYF
TRBV5-4	TRBJ1-1	CASSLVSGEAFF
TRBV5-1	TRBJ2-1	CASSVDLSSYNEQFF
TRBV6-5	TRBJ2-1	CASGVRSGNRNEQFF
TRBV2	TRBJ2-5	CASSGGQGAGETQYF
TRBV11-1	TRBJ2-7	CASSSTSGHNYEQYF
TRBV19	TRBJ2-7	CASSIKAGRNYYEQYF
TRBV19	TRBJ2-7	CASSPGVHTYEQYF
TRBV5-1	TRBJ2-7	CASSLSASGDEQYF
TRBV9	TRBJ2-2	CASSVELAVNTGELFF
TRBV5-4	TRBJ1-3	CASSYGGPRSGNTIYF
TRBV10-1	TRBJ2-3	CASSENLADTQYF
TRBV27	TRBJ2-1	CASSYALVAWNEQFF
TRBV2	TRBJ2-1	CASSDGTGVRGEQFF
TRBV10-1	TRBJ1-1	CASRETGGTEAFF
TRBV19	TRBJ1-5	CASKHQGAQPQHF
TRBV7-8	TRBJ2-3	CASSLGAGAGTLTDTQYF
TRBV6-1	TRBJ2-5	CASSEPGQGGETQYF
TRBV19	TRBJ2-7	CASSIGGRSGTGPSEQYF
TRBV4-1	TRBJ2-6	CASSLGGSGANVLTF
TRBV2	TRBJ1-2	CASTPGQGDYGYTF
TRBV6-4	TRBJ2-2	CASSPSETGELFF
TRBV28	TRBJ2-4	CASSFEQGNIQYF
TRBV5-4	TRBJ2-1	CASSLVTGSYNEQFF
TRBV6-1	TRBJ2-1	CASSGDRYNEQFF
TRBV21-1	TRBJ2-5	CASSKPPGTGAKVPQYF
TRBV7-9	TRBJ2-3	CASSFFWDRATDTQYF
TRBV29-1	TRBJ2-3	CSVEAYRVGTDTQYF
TRBV27	TRBJ1-2	CASSPVTGVGGYTF